This entry describes one T cell receptor (beta chain). Its antigen remains unidentified. PCR involved 60 Vbeta and 13 Jbeta primers. TCRdb keeps only in-frame clones here, not all; method: immunoSEQ multiplex PCR. The table has about 80,000 clones, less than 80% seen once; the top ten hold 6.9%. Germline V gives CDR1 SGHNT, CDR2 YYREEE (reference sequence). The CDR3 loop spans 15 amino acids. Between the trimmed V and J ends, which lost 0 bases and 3 bases, there was a span of 12 bases. This entry belongs to a study of cytomegalovirus exposure and HLA in healthy donors. Study outcomes and limitations: Beyond CMV serostatus, there was no information to go on about immune exposure. Another analysis was done later, and it associated 17,000 or so TCR beta sequences with HLA alleles at 0.05 false discovery rate. About 87% or about 30% of the time was how often most TCR beta V segments were productive, according to an earlier analysis.

This receptor was taken from a woman aged 45-59 years in good health and CMV-seropositive. The chain carries TRBV5-4 and TRBJ1-1; D gene ambiguous. Sequencing was performed on PBMCs. The CDR3 reads CASSLEDSWYTEAFF. In DNA, the CDR3 is TGTGCCAGCAGCTTGGAGGACTCATGGTACACTGAAGCTTTCTTT.